What follows are 8 T cell receptor beta chains derived from one specimen sequenced in a study of OX40 agonist ivuxolimab in advanced cancers. The assay was immunoSEQ multiplex PCR, and TCRdb's table has in-frame clones only and misses some. The sample holds fewer than 35,000 clones, 75% to 85% seen once. Source: CD4+ or CD8+ T cells sorted from blood, taken in a trial of the OX40 agonist ivuxolimab. The receptors come from an adult with an advanced solid tumor such as melanoma, head and neck, liver or kidney cancer.

The rearrangement joins TRBV28 to TRBJ2-7, with unresolved D. The CDR3 runs 11 residues. The ends were cut back, 5 bases at V and 1 base at J, with 3 bases in the middle. In germline, CDR1 is MDHEN, CDR2 SYDVKM. The CDR3 DNA sequence: TGTGCCAGCAGTATATCCTACGAGCAGTACTTC. Translation gives CASSISYEQYF.

This chain uses TRBV27 with TRBJ2-2; D is perhaps TRBD1 or TRBD2 (5 bases each). With 4 bases removed from V and 4 bases from J, the gap between germline ends came to 13 bases. The germline gives CDR1 MNHEY, CDR2 SMNVEV (reference sequence). CDR3 size: 15 residues. This chain's CDR3 is CASSSWGMGTGELFF. The CDR3 nucleotides read TGTGCCAGCAGTTCTTGGGGGATGGGCACCGGGGAGCTGTTTTTT.

The chain joins TRBV4-1 to TRBJ1-3; 7 positions match TRBD1. The ends lost 3 bases at V and 3 bases at J; junction bases unmatched: 8. The CDR3 runs 16 residues. Germline V CDR1 and CDR2: MGHRA, YSYEKL. The DNA for the CDR3 is TGCGCCAGCAGCCATCAACCGACAGGGCGTGGAAACACCATATATTTT. Translated, it gives CASSHQPTGRGNTIYF.

The V and J genes are TRBV7-9 and TRBJ2-5; unclear D gene. Germline CDR1 SEHNR, CDR2 FQNEAQ (reference sequence). The CDR3 is 11 residues long. Trimming pared 3 bases from V and 4 bases from J, leaving 3 bases between. This chain's CDR3 is CASSFGETQYF. The CDR3 nucleotides read TGTGCCAGCAGCTTTGGAGAGACCCAGTACTTC.

The genes are TRBV15 and TRBJ1-5, with 10 positions matching TRBD1. The germline V gene encodes CDR1 LNHNV and CDR2 YYDKDF (reference sequence). The ends lost 4 bases at V and 8 bases at J; junction bases unmatched: 8. The CDR3 covers 15 residues. Written as DNA, the CDR3 is TGTGCCACCAGCATTCAAGGACAGGGGGGAGAGCCCCAGCATTTT. It translates to CATSIQGQGGEPQHF.

The chain uses TRBV9 and TRBJ2-7, with D perhaps assigned TRBD1 or TRBD2 (5 bases each). The germline CDR1 and CDR2 sequences are SGDLS and YYNGEE. The CDR3 runs to 14 residues. V was trimmed by 0 bases and J by 2 bases, leaving 9 bases between them. The CDR3 DNA is TGTGCCAGCAGCGTAGGGGACGGCACCTACGAGCAGTACTTC. Translation: CASSVGDGTYEQYF.

The chain combines TRBV27 with TRBJ1-5, with 7 bases that match TRBD1. Germline CDR1 reads MNHEY; CDR2 reads SMNVEV (reference sequence). The CDR3 is 13 residues long. V lost 5 bases to trimming and J lost 6 bases; unmatched junction nucleotides: 4. Here the CDR3 DNA reads TGTGCCAGCAGTCGACAGGGTAGTCAGCCCCAGCATTTT. Residues: CASSRQGSQPQHF.

The chain carries TRBV27 and TRBJ1-2; 7 bases align to TRBD1. Losses at the gene ends were 6 bases for V and 8 bases for J; bases not matched to a gene: 9. CDR1 is MNHEY, CDR2 SMNVEV, per germline (reference sequence). This CDR3 is built from 13 residues. The CDR3 nucleotides are TGTGCCAGCAGCCCCGACAGGGAAGGGGGCTACACCTTC. Protein: CASSPDREGGYTF.